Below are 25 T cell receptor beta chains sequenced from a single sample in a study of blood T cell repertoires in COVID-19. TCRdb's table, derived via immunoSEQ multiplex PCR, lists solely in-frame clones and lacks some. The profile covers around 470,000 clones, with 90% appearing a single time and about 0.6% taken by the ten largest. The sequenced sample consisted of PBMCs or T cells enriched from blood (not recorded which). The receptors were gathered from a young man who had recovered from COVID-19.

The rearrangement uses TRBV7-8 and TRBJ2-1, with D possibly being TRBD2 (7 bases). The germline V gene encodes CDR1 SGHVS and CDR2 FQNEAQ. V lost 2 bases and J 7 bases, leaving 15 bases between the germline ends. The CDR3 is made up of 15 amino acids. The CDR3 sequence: CASSLTGGRWNEQFF. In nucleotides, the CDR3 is TGTGCCAGCAGCTTAACGGGGGGCAGGTGGAATGAGCAGTTCTTC.

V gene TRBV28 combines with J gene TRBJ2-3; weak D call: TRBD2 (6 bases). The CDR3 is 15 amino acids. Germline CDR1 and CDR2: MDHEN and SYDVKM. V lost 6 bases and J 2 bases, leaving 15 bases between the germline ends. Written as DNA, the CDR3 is TGTGCCAGCAGCCCTGGGAGGATATACACAGATACGCAGTATTTT. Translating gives CASSPGRIYTDTQYF.

CDR3 sequence: CASSSPLAVYEQFF. The CDR3 DNA is TGTGCCAGCAGTTCGCCACTAGCGGTTTATGAGCAGTTCTTC. The J gene is TRBJ2-1, the V gene TRBV28; TRBD2 matches at 8 bases. J gave up 8 bases and V 4 bases, and 7 bases lay outside the gene matches. Germline values: CDR1 MDHEN, CDR2 SYDVKM. The CDR3 covers 14 residues.

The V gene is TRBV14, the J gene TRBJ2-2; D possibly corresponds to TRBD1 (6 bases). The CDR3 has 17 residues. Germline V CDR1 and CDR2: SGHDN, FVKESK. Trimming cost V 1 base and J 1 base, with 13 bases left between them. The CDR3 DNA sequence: TGTGCCAGCAGCCAAGCCCTGGGCAGGGGGAACACCGGGGAGCTGTTTTTT. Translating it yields CASSQALGRGNTGELFF.

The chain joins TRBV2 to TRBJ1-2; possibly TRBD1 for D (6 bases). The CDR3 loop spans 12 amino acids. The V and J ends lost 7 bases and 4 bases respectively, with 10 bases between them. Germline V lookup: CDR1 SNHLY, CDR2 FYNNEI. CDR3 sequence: CASKQGSYGYTF. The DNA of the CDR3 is TGTGCCAGCAAACAGGGCTCCTATGGCTACACCTTC.

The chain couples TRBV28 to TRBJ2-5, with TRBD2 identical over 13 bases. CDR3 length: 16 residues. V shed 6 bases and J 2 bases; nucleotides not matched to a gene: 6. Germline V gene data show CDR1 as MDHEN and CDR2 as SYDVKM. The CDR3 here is CASSPSGLAGQETQYF. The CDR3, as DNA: TGTGCCAGCAGCCCTTCGGGACTAGCGGGGCAAGAGACCCAGTACTTC.

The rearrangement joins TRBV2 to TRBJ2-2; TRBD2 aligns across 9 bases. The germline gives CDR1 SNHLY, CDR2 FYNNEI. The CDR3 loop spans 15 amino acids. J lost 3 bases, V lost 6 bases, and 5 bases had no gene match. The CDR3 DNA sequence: TGTGCCAGCAGGATAACTAGCGGGCACACCGGGGAGCTGTTTTTT. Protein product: CASRITSGHTGELFF.

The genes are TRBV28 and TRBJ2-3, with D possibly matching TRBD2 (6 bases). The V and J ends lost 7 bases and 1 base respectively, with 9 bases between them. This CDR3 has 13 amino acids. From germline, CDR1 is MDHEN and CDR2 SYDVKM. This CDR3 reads CASTPGGTDTQYF. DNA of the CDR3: TGTGCCAGCACGCCGGGGGGCACAGATACGCAGTATTTT.

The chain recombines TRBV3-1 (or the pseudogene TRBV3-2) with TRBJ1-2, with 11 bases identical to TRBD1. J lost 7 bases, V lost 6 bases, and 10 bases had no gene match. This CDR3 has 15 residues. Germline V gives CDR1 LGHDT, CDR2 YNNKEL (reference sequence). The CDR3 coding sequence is TGTGCCAGCAGAAAAGAGGGACAGGGGGTATTTGGCTACACCTTC. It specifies CASRKEGQGVFGYTF.

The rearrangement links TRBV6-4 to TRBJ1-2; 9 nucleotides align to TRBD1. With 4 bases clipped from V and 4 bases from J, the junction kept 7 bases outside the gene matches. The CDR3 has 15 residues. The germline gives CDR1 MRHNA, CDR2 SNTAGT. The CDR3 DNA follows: TGTGCCAGCAGTGCGACCGGGACAGGGTTCTATGGCTACACCTTC. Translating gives CASSATGTGFYGYTF.

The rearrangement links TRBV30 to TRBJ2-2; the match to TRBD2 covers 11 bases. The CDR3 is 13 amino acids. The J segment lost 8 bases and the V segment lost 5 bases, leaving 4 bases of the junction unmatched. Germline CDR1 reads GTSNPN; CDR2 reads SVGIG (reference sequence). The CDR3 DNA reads TGTGCCTGGTGCAGACTAGCGGGAGGGGAGCTGTTTTTT. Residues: CAWCRLAGGELFF. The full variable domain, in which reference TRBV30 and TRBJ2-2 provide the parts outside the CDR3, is SQTIHQWPATLVQPVGSPLSLECTVEGTSNPNLYWYRQAAGRGLQLLFYSVGIGQISSEVPQNLSASRPQDRQFILSSKKLLLSDSGFYLCAWCRLAGGELFFGEGSRLTVL.

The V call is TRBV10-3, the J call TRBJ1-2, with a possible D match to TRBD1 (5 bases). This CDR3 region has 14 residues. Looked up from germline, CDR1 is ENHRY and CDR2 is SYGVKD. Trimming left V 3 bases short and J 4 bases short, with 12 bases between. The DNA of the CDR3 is TGTGCCATCAGTGAAGTCAGGGCAACCTATGGCTACACCTTC. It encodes CAISEVRATYGYTF.

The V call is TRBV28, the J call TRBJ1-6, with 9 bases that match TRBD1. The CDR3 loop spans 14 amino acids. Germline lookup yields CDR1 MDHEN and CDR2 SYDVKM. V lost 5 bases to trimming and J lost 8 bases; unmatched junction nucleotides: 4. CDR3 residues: CASSRTGEYSPLHF. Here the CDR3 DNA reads TGTGCCAGCAGTCGGACAGGGGAGTATTCACCCCTCCACTTT.

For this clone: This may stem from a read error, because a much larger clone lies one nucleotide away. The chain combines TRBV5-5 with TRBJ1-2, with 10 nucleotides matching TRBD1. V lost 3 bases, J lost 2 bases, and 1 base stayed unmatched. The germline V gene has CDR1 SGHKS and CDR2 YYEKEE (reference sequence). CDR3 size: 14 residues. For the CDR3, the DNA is TGTGCCAGCAGCTCGGGACAGGGGAACTATGGCTACACCTTC. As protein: CASSSGQGNYGYTF. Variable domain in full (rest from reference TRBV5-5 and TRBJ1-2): DAGVTQSPTHLIKTRGQQVTLRCSPISGHKSVSWYQQVLGQGPQFIFQYYEKEERGRGNFPDRFSARQFPNYSSELNVNALLLGDSALYLCASSSGQGNYGYTFGSGTRLTVV.

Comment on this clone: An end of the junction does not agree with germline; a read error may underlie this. The CDR3 nucleotides read TGTGCCAGCAGATTGGGGGGCAAACACAATGAGCAGTTCTTC. Its translation: CASRLGGKHNEQFF. The gene calls are TRBV5-5 and TRBJ2-1, with D perhaps given as TRBD1 or TRBD2 (6 bases each). The CDR3 is 14 amino acids. Per the germline V gene, CDR1 is SGHKS and CDR2 is YYEKEE (reference sequence).

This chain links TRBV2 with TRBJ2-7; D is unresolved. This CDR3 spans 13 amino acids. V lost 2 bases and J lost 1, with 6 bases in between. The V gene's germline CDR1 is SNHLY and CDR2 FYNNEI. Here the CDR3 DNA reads TGTGCCAGCAGTGAATCTGTTTCCTACGAGCAGTACTTC. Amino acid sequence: CASSESVSYEQYF.

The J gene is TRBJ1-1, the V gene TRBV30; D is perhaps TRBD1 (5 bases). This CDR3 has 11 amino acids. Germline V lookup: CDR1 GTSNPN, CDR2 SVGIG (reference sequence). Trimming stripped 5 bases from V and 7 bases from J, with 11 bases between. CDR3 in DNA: TGTGCCTGGGAAGGGGATTTTGAAGCTTTCTTT. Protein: CAWEGDFEAFF.

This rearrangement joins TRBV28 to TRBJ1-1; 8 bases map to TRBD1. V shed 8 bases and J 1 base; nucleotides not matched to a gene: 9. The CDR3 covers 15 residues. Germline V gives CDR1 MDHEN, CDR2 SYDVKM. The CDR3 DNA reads TGTGCCAGCCGAAGAACAGGGGGAGGGAACACTGAAGCTTTCTTT. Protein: CASRRTGGGNTEAFF.

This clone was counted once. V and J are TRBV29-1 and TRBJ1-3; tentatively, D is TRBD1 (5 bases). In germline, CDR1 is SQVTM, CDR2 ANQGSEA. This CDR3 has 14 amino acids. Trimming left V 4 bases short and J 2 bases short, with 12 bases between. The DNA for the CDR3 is TGCAGCGTTGCCGGGGGGGATGCTGGAAACACCATATATTTT. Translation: CSVAGGDAGNTIYF.

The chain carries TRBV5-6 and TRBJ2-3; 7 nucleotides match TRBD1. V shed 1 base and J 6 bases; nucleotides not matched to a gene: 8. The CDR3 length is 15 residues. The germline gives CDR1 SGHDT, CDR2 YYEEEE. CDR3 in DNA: TGTGCCAGCAGCTTGAGGCAGGGGGTATCGGATACGCAGTATTTT. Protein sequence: CASSLRQGVSDTQYF.

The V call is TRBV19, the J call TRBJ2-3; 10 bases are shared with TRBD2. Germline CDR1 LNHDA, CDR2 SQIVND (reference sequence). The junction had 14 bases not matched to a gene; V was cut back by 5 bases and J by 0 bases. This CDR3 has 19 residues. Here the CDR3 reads CASSPRRKRGGPSTDTQYF. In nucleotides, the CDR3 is TGTGCCAGTAGTCCCCGGAGGAAGCGGGGGGGCCCTAGCACAGATACGCAGTATTTT.

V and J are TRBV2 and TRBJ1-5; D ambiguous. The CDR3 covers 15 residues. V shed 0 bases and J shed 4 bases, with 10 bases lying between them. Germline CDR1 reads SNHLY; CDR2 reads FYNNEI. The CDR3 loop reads CASSEALGGNQPQHF. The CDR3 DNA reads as TGTGCCAGCAGTGAAGCGCTAGGCGGAAATCAGCCCCAGCATTTT.

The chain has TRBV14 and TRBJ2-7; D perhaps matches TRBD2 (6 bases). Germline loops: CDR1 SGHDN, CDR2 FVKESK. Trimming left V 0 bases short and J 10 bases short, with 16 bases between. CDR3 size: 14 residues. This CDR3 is CASSQDLIGRGQYF. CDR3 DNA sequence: TGTGCCAGCAGCCAAGATCTAATTGGGCGGGGCCAGTACTTC.

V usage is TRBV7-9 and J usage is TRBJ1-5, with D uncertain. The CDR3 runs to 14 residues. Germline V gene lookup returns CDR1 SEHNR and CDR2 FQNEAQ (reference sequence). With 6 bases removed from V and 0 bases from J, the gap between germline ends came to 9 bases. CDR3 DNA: TGTGCCAGCAGTCCTCCGTATAGCAATCAGCCCCAGCATTTT. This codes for CASSPPYSNQPQHF. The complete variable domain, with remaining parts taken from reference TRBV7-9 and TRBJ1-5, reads DTGVSQNPRHKITKRGQNVTFRCDPISEHNRLYWYRQTLGQGPEFLTYFQNEAQLEKSRLLSDRFSAERPKGSFSTLEIQRTEQGDSAMYLCASSPPYSNQPQHFGDGTRLSIL.

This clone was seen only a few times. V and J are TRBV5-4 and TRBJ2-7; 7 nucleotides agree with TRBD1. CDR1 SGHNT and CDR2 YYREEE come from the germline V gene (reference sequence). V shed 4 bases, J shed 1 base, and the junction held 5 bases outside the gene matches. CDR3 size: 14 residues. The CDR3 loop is CASSVWDRSYEQYF. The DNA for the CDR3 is TGTGCCAGCAGCGTATGGGACAGATCCTACGAGCAGTACTTC.